The next 7 T cell receptor beta chains were all read from a single sample in a study of cytomegalovirus exposure and HLA in healthy donors. Researchers ran the PCR with 60 Vbeta and 13 Jbeta primers. Only in-frame clones appear in the TCRdb table, and some are missing; sequencing was by immunoSEQ multiplex PCR. Here the sample table reports over 40,000 clones. Sequenced sample: PBMCs. These receptors were collected from a young man in good health and CMV-seronegative.

The J gene is TRBJ1-1, the V gene TRBV18, with D unresolved. CDR3 length equals 14 residues. The V and J ends lost 2 bases and 4 bases respectively, with 11 bases between them. CDR1 and CDR2 (germline): KGHSH, LQKENI. The CDR3 DNA reads TGTGCCAGCTCACCATCCCCGATGCGCACTGAAGCTTTCTTT. It codes for CASSPSPMRTEAFF.

This chain links TRBV13 with TRBJ1-1; maybe TRBD1 (5 bases). Between the trimmed V and J ends, which lost 5 bases and 3 bases, there was a span of 16 bases. Looked up from germline, CDR1 is PRHDT and CDR2 is FYEKMQ (reference sequence). The CDR3 has 15 residues. This CDR3 is CASSPLGEGDTEAFF. The CDR3 region has the DNA TGTGCCAGCAGCCCCTTGGGGGAGGGCGACACTGAAGCTTTCTTT.

The CDR3 loop is CASSLWATNEKLFF. In nucleotides, the CDR3 is TGCGCCAGCAGCTTGTGGGCGACTAATGAAAAACTGTTTTTT. V usage is TRBV5-1 and J usage is TRBJ1-4; D gene uncertain. V shed 1 base and J shed 2 bases, with 6 bases lying between them. Germline V gene lookup returns CDR1 SGHRS and CDR2 YFSETQ. The CDR3 contains 14 residues. The whole variable domain, filled in from reference TRBV5-1 and TRBJ1-4, reads KAGVTQTPRYLIKTRGQQVTLSCSPISGHRSVSWYQQTPGQGLQFLFEYFSETQRNKGNFPGRFSGRQFSNSRSEMNVSTLELGDSALYLCASSLWATNEKLFFGSGTQLSVL.

The chain's CDR3 is CASSQRGEQYF. CDR3 bases: TGCGCCAGCAGCCAACGGGGGGAGCAGTACTTC. This chain links TRBV4-1 with TRBJ2-7; TRBD2 is a possible D gene (6 bases). The V gene lost 2 bases and the J gene lost 7 bases, with 6 bases spanning the gap. The CDR3 runs 11 residues. Per germline, CDR1 MGHRA and CDR2 YSYEKL.

This sequence joins TRBV5-1 and TRBJ2-7; tentative D call: TRBD2 (6 bases). V lost 1 base and J lost 5, with 13 bases in between. This CDR3 contains 14 residues. Germline V gene data show CDR1 as SGHRS and CDR2 as YFSETQ. The CDR3 here is CASSLPGVSNEQYF. CDR3 coding DNA: TGCGCCAGCAGCTTGCCGGGAGTTTCGAACGAGCAGTACTTC.

The chain carries TRBV4-1 and TRBJ2-7; TRBD1 matches at 8 bases. Germline CDR1 and CDR2: MGHRA and YSYEKL. Trimming at V came to 2 bases and at J to 4 bases, leaving 10 bases not matched to a gene. CDR3 length: 16 amino acids. The CDR3: CASSQISGTGGYEQYF. The CDR3 DNA reads as TGCGCCAGCAGCCAAATCTCTGGGACAGGTGGGTACGAGCAGTACTTC.

J is TRBJ1-1 and V is TRBV5-1; D remains unclear. V gave up 0 bases and J gave up 6 bases, with 9 bases separating them. CDR3 size: 13 residues. From germline, CDR1 is SGHRS and CDR2 YFSETQ. The CDR3: CASSLERESEAFF. In nucleotides, the CDR3 is TGCGCCAGCAGCTTGGAAAGGGAGTCTGAAGCTTTCTTT.